This T cell receptor beta chain was sequenced for a study of CD8+CD57+ T cells in acquired aplastic anemia. On the study more broadly: Around 3.5 ug was the average amount of DNA from sorted CD4+ and CD8+ cells.

Overall study results and limits: CD8+ Simpson's diversity in patients was not significantly different from that in controls. Around 30 was the count of CD8+ CDR3 sequences that patients shared with controls.

About this clonotype itself: What it binds is not known.

Genomic DNA provided the template from which TCR beta VDJ and CDR3 profiles were obtained. TCRdb passed the reads through MiXCR, listing each CDR3 protein once. The sample has 400,000 to 600,000 distinct CDR3 sequences, about a third seen once. Those patients picked for sequencing had displayed CD8+CD57+ cell expansion on flow cytometry. Diagnosis of severe acquired aplastic anemia applied to all patients. Sequencing was carried out using sorted CD4+, CD8+, or CD8+CD57+ T cells (not recorded which) from PBMCs. The clonotype comes from a human donor with aplastic anemia.

CDR3 nucleotide sequence: TGTGCCACCAGCAGCCGACAGGGCAGGTACGAGCAGTACTTC. Amino acids: CATSSRQGRYEQYF. The rearrangement uses TRBV15 and TRBJ2-7; TRBD1 matches 7 bases. Trimming removed 3 bases from V and 4 bases from J; junction bases left unmatched: 6. Germline-derived CDR1 and CDR2 are LNHNV and YYDKDF (reference sequence). CDR3 length equals 14 residues.